This T cell receptor (beta chain) was captured in a study of CD8 T cells in Susac syndrome. The study sequenced TCR beta in blood CD8+ and CD4+ T cells. The CD8+ and CD4+ T cells were negatively isolated, with the TEMRA cells enriched by FACS. V gave up 4 bases and J gave up 5 bases; unmatched junction bases: 7. CDR1 and CDR2 from the germline V gene are SGHTA and FQGNSA. The CDR3 totals 15 residues. RNA was extracted with the RNeasy kit, and a quantity of about 0.5 to 1 ug was reverse transcribed using random hexamers. Amplification of the TCR beta CDR3 was carried out by immunoSEQ multiplex PCR, which spanned a total of 54 Vbeta and 13 Jbeta segments. TCRdb re-analysed the immunoSEQ multiplex PCR reads in MiXCR, keeping a single row per CDR3 protein. The data contain more than 150,000 distinct CDR3 sequences, roughly 95% of them singletons.

The sequence came from a human donor with multiple sclerosis. V is TRBV7-2 and J is TRBJ2-5; 10 nucleotides match TRBD2. Sequenced sample: CD8+ T cells from PBMCs. The CDR3: CASSSPAGGPETQYF. The CDR3, as DNA: TGTGCCAGCAGCTCCCCAGCGGGGGGGCCGGAGACCCAGTACTTC.